This T cell receptor (beta chain) appears in the sequencing data of a study of early T cells in non-severe SARS-CoV-2 infection. The length of the CDR3 is 14 residues. The germline V and J ends were trimmed by 5 bases and 7 bases, with 15 bases remaining between them. In germline, CDR1 is SGHAT, CDR2 FQNNGV. Each CDR3 protein gets one entry after TCRdb re-called the 5' RACE reads with MiXCR. The sample has tens of thousands of distinct CDR3 sequences, about 5% seen once. Sequencing was performed on whole blood. The chain combines TRBV11-2 with TRBJ2-1; D ambiguous. This receptor was taken from an adult who was a healthcare worker with PCR-confirmed SARS-CoV-2 infection or an uninfected control (not recorded which). CDR3 coding DNA: TGTGCCAGCAGCCCTACTGCGTGGCTAAATGAGCAGTTCTTC. Translated, it gives CASSPTAWLNEQFF.